The 8 T cell receptor beta chains below come from one sample, sequenced in a study of blood T cell repertoires in COVID-19. Using immunoSEQ multiplex PCR, the repertoire was profiled, and TCRdb retains in-frame clones only, with some absent. The top ten clones hold approximately 4% of a sample with 190,000 or so clones, around 88% of them seen once. Sequencing was carried out using peripheral blood. The receptors here all came from a woman younger than 45 with acute or convalescent COVID-19.

The gene calls are TRBV29-1 and TRBJ2-2, with 9 bases identical to TRBD1. CDR1 is SQVTM and CDR2 is ANQGSEA in the germline V gene. With V trimmed by 6 bases and J by 7 bases, 6 bases remained unmatched. The CDR3 runs to 13 residues. Here the CDR3 reads CSVNRGRGGELFF. Here the CDR3 DNA reads TGCAGCGTAAACAGGGGGCGAGGCGGGGAGCTGTTTTTT.

V and J are TRBV2 and TRBJ1-1; D ambiguous. The CDR3 is 14 amino acids. Germline V gene data show CDR1 as SNHLY and CDR2 as FYNNEI. V lost 3 bases and J lost 0, with 8 bases in between. This CDR3 is CASSDRRMNTEAFF. The CDR3 DNA is TGTGCCAGCAGTGACCGGCGGATGAACACTGAAGCTTTCTTT.

The chain uses TRBV29-1 and TRBJ2-2; D may be TRBD2 (5 bases). This CDR3 is built from 14 residues. Germline CDR1 SQVTM, CDR2 ANQGSEA. V gave up 5 bases and J gave up 2 bases, with 12 bases separating them. The CDR3 sequence is CSVRRGFNTGELFF. DNA of the CDR3: TGCAGCGTTCGTCGGGGATTCAACACCGGGGAGCTGTTTTTT.

This clone was recorded a few times. The gene calls are TRBV5-1 and TRBJ2-6; D gene ambiguous. V lost 5 bases, J lost 0 bases, and 12 bases lay in between. Looked up from germline, CDR1 is SGHRS and CDR2 is YFSETQ. CDR3 length: 16 residues. The CDR3 loop reads CASSIQAISGANVLTF. Written as DNA, the CDR3 is TGCGCCAGCAGTATCCAGGCAATCTCTGGGGCCAACGTCCTGACTTTC.

The chain uses TRBV28 and TRBJ2-5; the match to TRBD1 covers 10 bases. V was clipped by 5 bases and J by 4 bases; unmatched bases: 13. The CDR3 runs 17 residues. Germline lookup yields CDR1 MDHEN and CDR2 SYDVKM. The CDR3 bases are TGTGCCAGCAGTAGGACAGGGGGGGTTCCGCTCGGAGAGACCCAGTACTTC. This encodes CASSRTGGVPLGETQYF. Together with reference TRBV28 and TRBJ2-5, the CDR3 gives the full variable domain: DVKVTQSSRYLVKRTGEKVFLECVQDMDHENMFWYRQDPGLGLRLIYFSYDVKMKEKGDIPEGYSVSREKKERFSLILESASTNQTSMYLCASSRTGGVPLGETQYFGPGTRLLVL.

The J gene is TRBJ2-2, the V gene TRBV9; D not certain. Trimming shortened V by 7 bases and J by 1 base, and 8 bases separated the two germline ends. The germline CDR1 and CDR2 sequences are SGDLS and YYNGEE. The CDR3 is made up of 13 amino acids. The CDR3 DNA sequence: TGTGCCAGCCAACCCGGGAACACCGGGGAGCTGTTTTTT. Protein: CASQPGNTGELFF.

The V and J genes are TRBV5-1 and TRBJ2-7; TRBD2 is a possible D gene (5 bases). The CDR3 runs 12 residues. Trimming took off 4 bases at V and 2 bases at J, with 7 bases between the two ends. Germline values: CDR1 SGHRS, CDR2 YFSETQ. The chain's CDR3 is CASSEGAYEQYF. Here the CDR3 DNA reads TGCGCCAGCAGCGAGGGAGCCTACGAGCAGTACTTC.

This chain joins TRBV28 and TRBJ1-6, with a weak D call TRBD1 (6 bases). CDR3 length equals 18 residues. The V and J ends lost 5 bases and 0 bases respectively, with 17 bases between them. Germline loops: CDR1 MDHEN, CDR2 SYDVKM. In DNA form, the CDR3 reads TGTGCCAGCAGTCTCCTCTATCAGGGGAGCTCCTATAATTCACCCCTCCACTTT. This gives the protein CASSLLYQGSSYNSPLHF.